This TCR beta chain is drawn from a study of blood T cells in healthy people across ages. About the study: Template switching recovered approximately one barcoded beta molecule for every two T cells. Findings and limits, study-wide: The CMV status of each donor remained undetermined, and this could have confounded shifts in expanded clonotypes. Estimated diversity that came from one million T cells was considered an underestimate.

Germline-derived CDR1 and CDR2 are DFQATT and SNEGSKA (reference sequence). 17 amino acids form the CDR3, both terminal residues included. In the case of this clonotype: No antigen is known for it. As the CDR3 is not closed by the conserved phenylalanine or tryptophan, this likely results from a read error. No DNA is shown, since the ends of the CDR3 on it are uncertain; the CDR3 is the one TCRdb lists.

Primed by a sample-barcoded 5' primer and a J-beta primer mix, a second PCR proceeded for about 6 to 12 cycles. TCRdb redid the calling of the 5' RACE reads with MiXCR, one entry per CDR3 protein. The table shows about 1.6 million distinct CDR3 sequences, with around 35% occurring only once. The source material was blood. This chain uses TRBV20-1 with TRBJ2-1. The origin of this receptor is a woman under 40 in good health. The CDR3 spells CSARDPTRFSVFNTFGS.